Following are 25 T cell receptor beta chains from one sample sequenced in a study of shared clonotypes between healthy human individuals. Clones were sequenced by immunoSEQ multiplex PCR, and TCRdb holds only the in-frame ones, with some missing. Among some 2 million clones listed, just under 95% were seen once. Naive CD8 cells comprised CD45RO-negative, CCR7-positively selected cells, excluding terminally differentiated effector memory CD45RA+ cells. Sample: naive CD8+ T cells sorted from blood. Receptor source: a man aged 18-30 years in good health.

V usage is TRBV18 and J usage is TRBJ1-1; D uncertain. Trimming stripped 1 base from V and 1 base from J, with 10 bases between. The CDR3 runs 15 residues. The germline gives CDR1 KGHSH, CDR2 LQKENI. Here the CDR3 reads CASSPLAGPNTEAFF. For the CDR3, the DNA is TGTGCCAGCTCACCACTAGCGGGCCCGAACACTGAAGCTTTCTTT.

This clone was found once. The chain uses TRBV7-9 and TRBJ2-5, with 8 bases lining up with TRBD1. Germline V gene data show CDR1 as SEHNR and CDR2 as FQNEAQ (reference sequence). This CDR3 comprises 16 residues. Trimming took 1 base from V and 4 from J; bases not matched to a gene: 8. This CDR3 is CASSLGQGRIVETQYF. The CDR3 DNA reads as TGTGCCAGCAGCTTAGGACAGGGGAGAATAGTAGAGACCCAGTACTTC.

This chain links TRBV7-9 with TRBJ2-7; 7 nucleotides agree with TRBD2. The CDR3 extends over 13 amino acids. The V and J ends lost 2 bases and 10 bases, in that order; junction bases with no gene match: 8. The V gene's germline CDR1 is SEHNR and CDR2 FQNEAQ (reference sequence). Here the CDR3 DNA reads TGTGCCAGCAGCTTACGCGGGCTAGCGGACCAGTACTTC. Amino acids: CASSLRGLADQYF.

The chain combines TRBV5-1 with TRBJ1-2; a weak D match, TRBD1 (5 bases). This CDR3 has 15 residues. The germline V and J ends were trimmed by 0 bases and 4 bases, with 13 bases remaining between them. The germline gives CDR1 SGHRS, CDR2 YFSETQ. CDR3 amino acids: CASSLESAGSYGYTF. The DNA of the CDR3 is TGCGCCAGCAGCTTGGAGTCGGCAGGGTCCTATGGCTACACCTTC.

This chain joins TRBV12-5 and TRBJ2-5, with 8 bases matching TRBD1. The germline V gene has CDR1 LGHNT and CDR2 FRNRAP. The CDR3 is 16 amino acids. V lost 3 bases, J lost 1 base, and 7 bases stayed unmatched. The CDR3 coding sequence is TGTGCTAGTGGTTTCGGGCCGGGGACAGGCCAAGAGACCCAGTACTTC. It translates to CASGFGPGTGQETQYF.

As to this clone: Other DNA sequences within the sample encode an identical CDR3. CDR3 loop: CASSASSGEYTDTQYF. CDR3 DNA: TGTGCCAGCAGTGCCTCTAGCGGGGAGTACACAGATACGCAGTATTTT. The chain combines TRBV27 with TRBJ2-3; the match to TRBD2 covers 9 bases. V was clipped by 5 bases and J by 2 bases; unmatched bases: 8. The CDR3 has 16 amino acids. Germline CDR1 and CDR2: MNHEY and SMNVEV (reference sequence).

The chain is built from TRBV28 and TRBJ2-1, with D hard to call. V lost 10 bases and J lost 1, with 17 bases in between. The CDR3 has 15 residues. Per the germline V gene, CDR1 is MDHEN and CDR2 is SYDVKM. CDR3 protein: CAIGMWSDSYNEQFF. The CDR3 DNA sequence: TGTGCCATCGGTATGTGGTCGGATTCCTACAATGAGCAGTTCTTC.

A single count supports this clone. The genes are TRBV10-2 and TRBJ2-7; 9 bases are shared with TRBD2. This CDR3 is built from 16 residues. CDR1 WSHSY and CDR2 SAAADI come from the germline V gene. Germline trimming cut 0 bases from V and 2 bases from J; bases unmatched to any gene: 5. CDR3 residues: CASSESREGSTYEQYF. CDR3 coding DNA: TGCGCCAGCAGTGAGTCGCGGGAGGGCTCCACCTACGAGCAGTACTTC.

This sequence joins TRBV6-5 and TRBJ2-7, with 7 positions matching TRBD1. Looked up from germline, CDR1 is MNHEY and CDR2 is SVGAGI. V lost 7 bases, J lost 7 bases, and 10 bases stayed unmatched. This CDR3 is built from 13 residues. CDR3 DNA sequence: TGTGCCAGCACCGGACAGGCCCTGGTGGAGCAGTACTTC. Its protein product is CASTGQALVEQYF.

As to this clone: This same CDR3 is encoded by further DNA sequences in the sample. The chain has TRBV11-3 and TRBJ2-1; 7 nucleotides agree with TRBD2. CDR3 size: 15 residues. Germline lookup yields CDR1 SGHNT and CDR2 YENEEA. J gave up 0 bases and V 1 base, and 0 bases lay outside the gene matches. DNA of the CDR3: TGTGCCAGCAGCTTAGCTAGCGGCTCCTACAATGAGCAGTTCTTC. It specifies CASSLASGSYNEQFF.

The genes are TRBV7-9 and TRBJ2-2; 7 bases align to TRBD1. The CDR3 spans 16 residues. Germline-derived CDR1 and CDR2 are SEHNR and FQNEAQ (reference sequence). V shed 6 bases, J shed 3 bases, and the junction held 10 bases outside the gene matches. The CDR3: CASRLNRGEDTGELFF. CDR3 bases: TGTGCCAGCAGGCTCAACAGGGGAGAGGACACCGGGGAGCTGTTTTTT.

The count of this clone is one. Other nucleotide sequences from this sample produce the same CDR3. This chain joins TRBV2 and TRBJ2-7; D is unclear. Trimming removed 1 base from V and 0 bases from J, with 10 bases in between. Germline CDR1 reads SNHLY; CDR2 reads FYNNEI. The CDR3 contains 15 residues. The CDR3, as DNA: TGTGCCAGCAGTGAAGGTCCTGTGAGCTCCTACGAGCAGTACTTC. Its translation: CASSEGPVSSYEQYF.

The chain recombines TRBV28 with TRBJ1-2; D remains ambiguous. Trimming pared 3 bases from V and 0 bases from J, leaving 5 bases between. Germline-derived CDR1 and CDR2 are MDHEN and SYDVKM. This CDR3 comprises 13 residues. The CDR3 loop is CASSFSPNYGYTF. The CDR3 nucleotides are TGTGCCAGCAGTTTTTCCCCTAACTATGGCTACACCTTC.

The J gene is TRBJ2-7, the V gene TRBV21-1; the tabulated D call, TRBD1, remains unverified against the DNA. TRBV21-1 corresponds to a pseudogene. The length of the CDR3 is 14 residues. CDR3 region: CASSKVPGKHEQYF. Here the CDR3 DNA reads TGTGCCAGCAGCAAAGTCCCAGGGAAGCACGAGCAGTACTTC.

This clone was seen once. CDR3: CASSLTGGPYSNQPQHF. The CDR3 region has the DNA TGTGCCAGCAGCTTAACGGGCGGTCCCTATAGCAATCAGCCCCAGCATTTT. This rearrangement joins TRBV7-9 to TRBJ1-5; no reliable D call. This CDR3 has 17 residues. Trimming shortened V by 2 bases and J by 0 bases, and 14 bases separated the two germline ends. Germline V lookup: CDR1 SEHNR, CDR2 FQNEAQ (reference sequence).

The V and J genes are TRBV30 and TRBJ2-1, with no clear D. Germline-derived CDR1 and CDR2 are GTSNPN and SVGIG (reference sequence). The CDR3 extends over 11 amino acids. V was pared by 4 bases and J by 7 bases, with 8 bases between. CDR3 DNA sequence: TGTGCCTGGATCGGTGGTAATGAGCAGTTCTTC. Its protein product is CAWIGGNEQFF.

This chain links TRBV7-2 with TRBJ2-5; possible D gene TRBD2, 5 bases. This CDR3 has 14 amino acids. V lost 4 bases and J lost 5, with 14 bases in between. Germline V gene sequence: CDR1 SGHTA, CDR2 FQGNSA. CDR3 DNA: TGTGCCAGCAGCTCTTGGAGGCAGGCGGAGACCCAGTACTTC. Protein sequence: CASSSWRQAETQYF.

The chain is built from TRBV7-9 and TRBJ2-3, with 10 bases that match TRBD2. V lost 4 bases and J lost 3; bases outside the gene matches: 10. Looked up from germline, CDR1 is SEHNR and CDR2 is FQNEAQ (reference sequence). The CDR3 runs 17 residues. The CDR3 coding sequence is TGTGCCAGCAGCTCAACCCTAGCGGGGGAGAGAACAGATACGCAGTATTTT. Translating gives CASSSTLAGERTDTQYF. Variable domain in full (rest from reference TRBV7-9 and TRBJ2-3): DTGVSQNPRHKITKRGQNVTFRCDPISEHNRLYWYRQTLGQGPEFLTYFQNEAQLEKSRLLSDRFSAERPKGSFSTLEIQRTEQGDSAMYLCASSSTLAGERTDTQYFGPGTRLTVL.

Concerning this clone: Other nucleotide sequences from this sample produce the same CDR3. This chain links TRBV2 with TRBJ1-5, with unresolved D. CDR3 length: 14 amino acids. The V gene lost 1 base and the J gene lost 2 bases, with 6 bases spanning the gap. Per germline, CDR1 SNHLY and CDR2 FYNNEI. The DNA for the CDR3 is TGTGCCAGCAGTGAAGGGGGTGGCAATCAGCCCCAGCATTTT. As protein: CASSEGGGNQPQHF.

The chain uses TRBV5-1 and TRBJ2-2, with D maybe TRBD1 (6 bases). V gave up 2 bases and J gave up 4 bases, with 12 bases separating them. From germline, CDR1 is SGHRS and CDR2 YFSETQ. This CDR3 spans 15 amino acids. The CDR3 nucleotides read TGCGCCAGCAGCTTTTACGGACAGAGCACCGGGGAGCTGTTTTTT. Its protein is CASSFYGQSTGELFF.

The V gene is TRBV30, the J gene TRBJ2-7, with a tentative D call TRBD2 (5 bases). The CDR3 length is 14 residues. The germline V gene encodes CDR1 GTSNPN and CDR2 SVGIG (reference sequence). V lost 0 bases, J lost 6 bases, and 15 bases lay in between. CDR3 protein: CAWSVRGLVREQYF. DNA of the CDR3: TGTGCCTGGAGTGTACGAGGACTCGTACGCGAGCAGTACTTC.

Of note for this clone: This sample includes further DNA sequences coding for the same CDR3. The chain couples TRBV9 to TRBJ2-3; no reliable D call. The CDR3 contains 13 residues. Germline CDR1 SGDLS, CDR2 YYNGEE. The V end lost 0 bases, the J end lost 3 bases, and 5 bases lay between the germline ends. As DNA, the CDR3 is TGTGCCAGCAGCGTAGTGGGGACAGATACGCAGTATTTT. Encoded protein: CASSVVGTDTQYF.

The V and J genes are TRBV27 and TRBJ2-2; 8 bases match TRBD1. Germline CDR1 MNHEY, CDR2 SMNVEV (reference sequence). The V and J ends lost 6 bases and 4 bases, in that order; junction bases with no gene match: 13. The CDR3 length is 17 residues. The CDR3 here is CASSPDRVDRSTGELFF. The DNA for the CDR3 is TGTGCCAGCAGCCCGGACAGGGTAGATAGGAGCACCGGGGAGCTGTTTTTT.

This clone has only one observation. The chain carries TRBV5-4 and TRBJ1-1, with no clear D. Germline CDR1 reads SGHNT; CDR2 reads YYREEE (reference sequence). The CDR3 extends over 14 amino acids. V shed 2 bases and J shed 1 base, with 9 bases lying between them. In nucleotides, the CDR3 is TGTGCCAGCAGCTTATTTGGAGGGAACACTGAAGCTTTCTTT. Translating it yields CASSLFGGNTEAFF.

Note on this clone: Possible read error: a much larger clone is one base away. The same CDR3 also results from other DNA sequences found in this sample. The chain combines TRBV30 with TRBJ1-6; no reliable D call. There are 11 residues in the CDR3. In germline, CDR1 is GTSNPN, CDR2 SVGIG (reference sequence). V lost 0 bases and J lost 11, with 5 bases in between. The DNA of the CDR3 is TGTGCCTGGAGTGTAAACCCACCCCTCCACTTT. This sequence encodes CAWSVNPPLHF. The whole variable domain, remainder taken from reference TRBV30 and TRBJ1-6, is SQTIHQWPATLVQPVGSPLSLECTVEGTSNPNLYWYRQAAGRGLQLLFYSVGIGQISSEVPQNLSASRPQDRQFILSSKKLLLSDSGFYLCAWSVNPPLHFGNGTRLTVT.